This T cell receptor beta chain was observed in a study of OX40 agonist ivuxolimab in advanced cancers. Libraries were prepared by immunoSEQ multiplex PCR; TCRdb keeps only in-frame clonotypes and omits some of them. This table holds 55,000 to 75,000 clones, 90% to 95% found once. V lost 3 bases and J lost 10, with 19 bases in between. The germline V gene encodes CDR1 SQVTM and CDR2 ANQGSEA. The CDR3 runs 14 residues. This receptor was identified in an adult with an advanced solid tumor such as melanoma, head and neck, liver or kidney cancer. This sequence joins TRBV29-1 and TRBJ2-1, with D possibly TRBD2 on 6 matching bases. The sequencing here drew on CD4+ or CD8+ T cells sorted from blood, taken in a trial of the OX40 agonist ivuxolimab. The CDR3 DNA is TGCAGCGTTGAGGGGCCGGGACTGGATATCGAGCAGTTCTTC. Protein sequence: CSVEGPGLDIEQFF.